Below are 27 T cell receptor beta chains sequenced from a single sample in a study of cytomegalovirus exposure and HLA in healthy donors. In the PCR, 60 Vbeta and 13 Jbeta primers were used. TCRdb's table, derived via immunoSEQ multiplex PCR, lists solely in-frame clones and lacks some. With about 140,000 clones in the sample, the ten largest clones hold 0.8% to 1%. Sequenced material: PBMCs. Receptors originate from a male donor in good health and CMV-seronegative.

The CDR3 DNA reads as TGTGCCAGCAGCTTAGCCCCGGGTAGCGCCTACGAGCAGTACTTC. Translation: CASSLAPGSAYEQYF. J is TRBJ2-7 and V is TRBV7-8; perhaps TRBD2 as D (5 bases). V was pared by 0 bases and J by 2 bases, with 11 bases between. The CDR3 extends over 15 amino acids. In germline, CDR1 is SGHVS, CDR2 FQNEAQ.

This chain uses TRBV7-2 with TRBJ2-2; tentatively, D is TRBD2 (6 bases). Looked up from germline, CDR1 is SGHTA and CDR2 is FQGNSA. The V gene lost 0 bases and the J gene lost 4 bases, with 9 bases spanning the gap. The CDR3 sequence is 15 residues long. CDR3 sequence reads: CASSLAGGLTGELFF. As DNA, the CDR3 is TGTGCCAGCAGCTTAGCGGGAGGTCTCACCGGGGAGCTGTTTTTT.

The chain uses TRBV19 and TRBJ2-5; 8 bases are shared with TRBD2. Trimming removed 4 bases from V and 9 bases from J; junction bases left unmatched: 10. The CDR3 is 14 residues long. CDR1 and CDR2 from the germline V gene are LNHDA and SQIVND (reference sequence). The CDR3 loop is CASSTGGGPRPQYF. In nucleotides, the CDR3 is TGTGCCAGTAGTACGGGGGGGGGCCCCCGACCCCAGTACTTC.

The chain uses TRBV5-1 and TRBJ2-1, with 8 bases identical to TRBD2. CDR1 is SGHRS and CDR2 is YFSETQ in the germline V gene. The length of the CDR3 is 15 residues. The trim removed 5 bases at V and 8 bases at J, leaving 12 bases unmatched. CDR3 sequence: CASRPAGEVVDEQFF. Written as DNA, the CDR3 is TGCGCCAGCAGACCAGCGGGAGAGGTAGTTGATGAGCAGTTCTTC.

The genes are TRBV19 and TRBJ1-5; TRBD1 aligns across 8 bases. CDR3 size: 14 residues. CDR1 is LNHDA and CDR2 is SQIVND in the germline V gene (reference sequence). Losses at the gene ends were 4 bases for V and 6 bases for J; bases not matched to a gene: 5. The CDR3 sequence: CASSTQGVGQPQHF. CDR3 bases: TGTGCCAGTAGTACACAGGGGGTTGGTCAGCCCCAGCATTTT.

The CDR3 bases are TGTGCCAGCAGCTTAGGAGGGACAGGGCCCGGCGAGCAGTACTTC. It specifies CASSLGGTGPGEQYF. The chain is built from TRBV7-8 and TRBJ2-7; 9 bases fit TRBD1. With 1 base clipped from V and 6 bases from J, the junction kept 7 bases outside the gene matches. Germline V CDR1 and CDR2: SGHVS, FQNEAQ. This CDR3 region has 15 residues. The full variable domain, completed using reference TRBV7-8 and TRBJ2-7, is GAGVSQSPRYKVAKRGQDVALRCDPISGHVSLFWYQQALGQGPEFLTYFQNEAQLDKSGLPSDRFFAERPEGSVSTLKIQRTQQEDSAVYLCASSLGGTGPGEQYFGPGTRLTVT.

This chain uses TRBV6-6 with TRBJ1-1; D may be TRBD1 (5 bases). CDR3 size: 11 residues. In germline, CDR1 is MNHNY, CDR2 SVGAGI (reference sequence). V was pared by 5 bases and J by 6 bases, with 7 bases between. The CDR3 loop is CASSGGAEAFF. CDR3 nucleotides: TGTGCCAGCAGTGGGGGGGCTGAAGCTTTCTTT.

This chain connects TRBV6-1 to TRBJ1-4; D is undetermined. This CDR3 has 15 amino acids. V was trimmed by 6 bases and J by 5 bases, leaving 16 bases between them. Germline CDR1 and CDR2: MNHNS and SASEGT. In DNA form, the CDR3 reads TGTGCCAGCAGGACGGATCTTGGGCGAAATGAAAAACTGTTTTTT. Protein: CASRTDLGRNEKLFF.

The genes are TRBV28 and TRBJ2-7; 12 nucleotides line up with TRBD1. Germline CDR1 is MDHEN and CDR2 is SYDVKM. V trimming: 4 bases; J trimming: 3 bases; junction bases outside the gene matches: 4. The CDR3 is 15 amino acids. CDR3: CASSWGQGAVYEQYF. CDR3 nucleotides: TGTGCCAGCAGTTGGGGACAGGGGGCTGTCTACGAGCAGTACTTC.

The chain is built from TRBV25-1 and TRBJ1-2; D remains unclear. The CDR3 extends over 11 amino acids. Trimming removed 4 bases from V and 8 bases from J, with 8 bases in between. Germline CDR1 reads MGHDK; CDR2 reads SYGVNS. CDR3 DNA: TGTGCCAGCAGTGTAATGGGCGGCTACACCTTC. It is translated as CASSVMGGYTF.

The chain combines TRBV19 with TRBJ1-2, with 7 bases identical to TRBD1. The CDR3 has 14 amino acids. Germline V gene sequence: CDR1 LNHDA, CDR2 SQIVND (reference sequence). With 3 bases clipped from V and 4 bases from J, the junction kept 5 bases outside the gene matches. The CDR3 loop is CASSIVGTAYGYTF. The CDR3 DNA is TGTGCCAGTAGTATCGTGGGGACAGCCTATGGCTACACCTTC. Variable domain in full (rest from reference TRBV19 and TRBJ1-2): DGGITQSPKYLFRKEGQNVTLSCEQNLNHDAMYWYRQDPGQGLRLIYYSQIVNDFQKGDIAEGYSVSREKKESFPLTVTSAQKNPTAFYLCASSIVGTAYGYTFGSGTRLTVV.

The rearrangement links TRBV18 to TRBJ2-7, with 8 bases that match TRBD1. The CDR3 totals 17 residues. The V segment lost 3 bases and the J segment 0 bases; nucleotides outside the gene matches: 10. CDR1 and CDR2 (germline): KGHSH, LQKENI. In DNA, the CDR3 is TGTGCCAGCTCACCGCGCAGGGGGCAGACGGTCTCCTACGAGCAGTACTTC. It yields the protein CASSPRRGQTVSYEQYF.

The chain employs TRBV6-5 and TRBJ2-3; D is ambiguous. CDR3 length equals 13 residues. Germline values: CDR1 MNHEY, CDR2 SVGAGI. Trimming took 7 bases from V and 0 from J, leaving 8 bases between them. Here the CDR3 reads CASTSTSTDTQYF. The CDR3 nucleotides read TGTGCCAGCACCTCAACTAGCACAGATACGCAGTATTTT.

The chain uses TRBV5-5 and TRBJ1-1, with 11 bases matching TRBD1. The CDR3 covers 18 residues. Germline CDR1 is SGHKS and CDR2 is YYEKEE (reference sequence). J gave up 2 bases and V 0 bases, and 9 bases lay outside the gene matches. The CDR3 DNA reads TGTGCCAGCAGCTTGGGAGGGTGGCGGACAGGGGGCAACACTGAAGCTTTCTTT. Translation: CASSLGGWRTGGNTEAFF.

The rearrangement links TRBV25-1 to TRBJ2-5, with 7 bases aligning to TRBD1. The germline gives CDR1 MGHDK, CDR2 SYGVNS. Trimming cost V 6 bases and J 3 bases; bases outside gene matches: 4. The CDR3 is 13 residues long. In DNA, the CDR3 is TGTGCCAGCAGGGATACAGGGGAAGAGACCCAGTACTTC. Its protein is CASRDTGEETQYF.

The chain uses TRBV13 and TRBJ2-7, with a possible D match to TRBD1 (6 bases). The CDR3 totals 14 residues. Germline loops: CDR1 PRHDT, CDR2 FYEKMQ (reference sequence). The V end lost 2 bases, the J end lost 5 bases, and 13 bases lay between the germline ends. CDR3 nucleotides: TGTGCCAGCAGCTTATGGAGGACAGAGGACGAGCAGTACTTC. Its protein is CASSLWRTEDEQYF.

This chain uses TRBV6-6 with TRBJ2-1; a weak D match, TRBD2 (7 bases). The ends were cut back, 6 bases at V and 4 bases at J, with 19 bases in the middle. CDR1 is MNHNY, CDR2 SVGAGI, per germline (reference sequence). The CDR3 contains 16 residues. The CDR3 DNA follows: TGTGCCAGCAGGTTAGGTTCGGGGGGCCCATACAATGAGCAGTTCTTC. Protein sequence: CASRLGSGGPYNEQFF.

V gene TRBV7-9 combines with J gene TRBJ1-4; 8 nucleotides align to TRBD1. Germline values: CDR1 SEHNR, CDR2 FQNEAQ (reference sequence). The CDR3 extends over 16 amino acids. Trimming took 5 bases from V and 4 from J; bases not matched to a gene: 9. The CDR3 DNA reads TGTGCCAGCAGCCAAGATGGACAGGGCCATAATGAAAAACTGTTTTTT. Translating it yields CASSQDGQGHNEKLFF.

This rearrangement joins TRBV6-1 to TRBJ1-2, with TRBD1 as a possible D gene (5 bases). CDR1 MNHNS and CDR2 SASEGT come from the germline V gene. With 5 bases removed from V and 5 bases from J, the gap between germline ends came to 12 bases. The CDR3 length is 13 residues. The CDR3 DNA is TGTGCCAGCAGTCTCGACAGTCTGTATGGCTACACCTTC. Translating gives CASSLDSLYGYTF.

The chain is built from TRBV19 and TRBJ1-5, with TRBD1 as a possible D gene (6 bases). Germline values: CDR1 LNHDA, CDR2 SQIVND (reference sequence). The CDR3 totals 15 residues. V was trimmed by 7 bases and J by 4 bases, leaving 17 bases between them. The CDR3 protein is CASNSEDRTNQPQHF. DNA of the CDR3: TGTGCCAGTAACTCGGAAGACAGGACTAATCAGCCCCAGCATTTT.

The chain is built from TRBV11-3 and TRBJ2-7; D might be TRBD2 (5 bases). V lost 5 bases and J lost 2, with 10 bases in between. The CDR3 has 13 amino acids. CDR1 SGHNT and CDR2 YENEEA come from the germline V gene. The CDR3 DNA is TGTGCCAGCAGCCCCGGGGAAACCTACGAGCAGTACTTC. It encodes CASSPGETYEQYF. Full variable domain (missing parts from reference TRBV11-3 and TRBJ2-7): EAGVVQSPRYKIIEKKQPVAFWCNPISGHNTLYWYLQNLGQGPELLIRYENEEAVDDSQLPKDRFSAERLKGVDSTLKIQPAELGDSAVYLCASSPGETYEQYFGPGTRLTVT.

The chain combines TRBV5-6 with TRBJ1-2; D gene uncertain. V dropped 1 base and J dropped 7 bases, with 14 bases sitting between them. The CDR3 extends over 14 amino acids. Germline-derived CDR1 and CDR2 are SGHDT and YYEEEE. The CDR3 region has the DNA TGTGCCAGCAGCTTGCCCGCGGGGAGGAGTGGCTACACCTTC. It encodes CASSLPAGRSGYTF. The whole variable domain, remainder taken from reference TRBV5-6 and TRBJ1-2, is DAGVTQSPTHLIKTRGQQVTLRCSPKSGHDTVSWYQQALGQGPQFIFQYYEEEERQRGNFPDRFSGHQFPNYSSELNVNALLLGDSALYLCASSLPAGRSGYTFGSGTRLTVV.

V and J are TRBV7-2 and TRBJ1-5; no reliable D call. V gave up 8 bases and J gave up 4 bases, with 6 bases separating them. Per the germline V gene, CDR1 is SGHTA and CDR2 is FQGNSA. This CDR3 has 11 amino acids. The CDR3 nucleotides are TGTGCCAGCGGGCCTAATCAGCCCCAGCATTTT. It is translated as CASGPNQPQHF.

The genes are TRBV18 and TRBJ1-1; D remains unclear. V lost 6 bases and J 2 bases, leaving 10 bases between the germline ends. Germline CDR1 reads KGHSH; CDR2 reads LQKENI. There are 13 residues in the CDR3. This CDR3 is CASSPGTNTEAFF. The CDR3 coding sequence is TGTGCCAGCTCTCCGGGAACCAACACTGAAGCTTTCTTT.

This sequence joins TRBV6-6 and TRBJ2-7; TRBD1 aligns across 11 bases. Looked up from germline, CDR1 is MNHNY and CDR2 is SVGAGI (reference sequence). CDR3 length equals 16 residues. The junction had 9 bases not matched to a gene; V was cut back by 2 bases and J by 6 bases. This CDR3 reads CASSYPRGQGAGEQYF. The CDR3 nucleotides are TGTGCCAGCAGTTACCCTCGAGGACAGGGGGCTGGCGAGCAGTACTTC.

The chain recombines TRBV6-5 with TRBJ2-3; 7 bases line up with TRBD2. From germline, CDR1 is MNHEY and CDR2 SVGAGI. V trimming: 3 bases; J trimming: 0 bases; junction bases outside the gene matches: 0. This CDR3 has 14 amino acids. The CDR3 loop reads CASSYSGSTDTQYF. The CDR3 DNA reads TGTGCCAGCAGTTATAGCGGGAGCACAGATACGCAGTATTTT.

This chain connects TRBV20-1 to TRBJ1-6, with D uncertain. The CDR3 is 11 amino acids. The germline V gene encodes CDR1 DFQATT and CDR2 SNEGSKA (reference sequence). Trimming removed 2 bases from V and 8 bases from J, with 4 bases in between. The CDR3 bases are TGCAGTGCTAGATCTGATTCACCCCTCCACTTT. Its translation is CSARSDSPLHF.